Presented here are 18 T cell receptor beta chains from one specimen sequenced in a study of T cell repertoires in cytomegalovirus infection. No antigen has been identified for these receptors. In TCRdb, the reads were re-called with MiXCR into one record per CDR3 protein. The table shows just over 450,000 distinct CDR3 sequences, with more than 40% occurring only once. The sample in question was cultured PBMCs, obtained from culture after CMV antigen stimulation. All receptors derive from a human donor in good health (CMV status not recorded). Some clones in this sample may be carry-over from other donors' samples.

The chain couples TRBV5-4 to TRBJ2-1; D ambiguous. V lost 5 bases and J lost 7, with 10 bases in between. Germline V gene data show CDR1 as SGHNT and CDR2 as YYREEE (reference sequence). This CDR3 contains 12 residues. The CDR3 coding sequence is TGTGCCAGCAGGAAGCCTGGGAATGAGCAGTTCTTC. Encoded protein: CASRKPGNEQFF. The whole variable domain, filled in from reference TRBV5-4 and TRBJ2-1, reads ETGVTQSPTHLIKTRGQQVTLRCSSQSGHNTVSWYQQALGQGPQFIFQYYREEENGRGNFPPRFSGLQFPNYSSELNVNALELDDSALYLCASRKPGNEQFFGPGTRLTVL.

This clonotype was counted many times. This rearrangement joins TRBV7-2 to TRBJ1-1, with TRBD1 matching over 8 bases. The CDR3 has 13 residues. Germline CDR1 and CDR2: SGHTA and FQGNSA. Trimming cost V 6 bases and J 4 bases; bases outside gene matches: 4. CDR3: CASRQTGVTEAFF. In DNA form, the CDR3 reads TGTGCCAGCAGACAGACAGGGGTCACTGAAGCTTTCTTT.

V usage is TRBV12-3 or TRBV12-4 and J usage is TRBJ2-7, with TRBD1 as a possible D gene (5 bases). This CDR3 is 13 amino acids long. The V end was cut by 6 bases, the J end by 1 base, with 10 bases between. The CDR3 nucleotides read TGTGCCAGCAGACCGACAGAGTCCTACGAGCAGTACTTC. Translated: CASRPTESYEQYF.

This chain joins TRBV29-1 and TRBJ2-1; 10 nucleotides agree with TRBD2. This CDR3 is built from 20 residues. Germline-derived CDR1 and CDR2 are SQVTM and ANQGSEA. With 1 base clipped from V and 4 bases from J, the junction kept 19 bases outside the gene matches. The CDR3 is CSVEVPEQGLLAGKYNEQFF. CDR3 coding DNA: TGCAGCGTTGAAGTCCCTGAGCAGGGGCTACTAGCGGGAAAATACAATGAGCAGTTCTTC.

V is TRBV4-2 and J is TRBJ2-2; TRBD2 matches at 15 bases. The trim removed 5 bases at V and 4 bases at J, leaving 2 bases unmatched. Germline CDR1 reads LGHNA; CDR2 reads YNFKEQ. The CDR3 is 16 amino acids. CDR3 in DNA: TGTGCCAGCAGCGGACTAGCGGGGGGGCCCACCGGGGAGCTGTTTTTT. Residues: CASSGLAGGPTGELFF.

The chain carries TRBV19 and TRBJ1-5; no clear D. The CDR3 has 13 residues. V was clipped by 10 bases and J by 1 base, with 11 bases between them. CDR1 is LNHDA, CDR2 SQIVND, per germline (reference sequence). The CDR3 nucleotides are TGTGCCACCCGCGGACGGAGCAATCAGCCCCAGCATTTT. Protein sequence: CATRGRSNQPQHF.

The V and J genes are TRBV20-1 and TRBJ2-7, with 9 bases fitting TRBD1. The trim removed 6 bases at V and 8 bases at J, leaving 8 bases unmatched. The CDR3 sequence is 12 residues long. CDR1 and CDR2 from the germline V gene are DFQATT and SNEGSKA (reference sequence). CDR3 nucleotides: TGCAGTGCCAGTTTACAGGGGGCGCAGCAGTACTTC. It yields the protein CSASLQGAQQYF.

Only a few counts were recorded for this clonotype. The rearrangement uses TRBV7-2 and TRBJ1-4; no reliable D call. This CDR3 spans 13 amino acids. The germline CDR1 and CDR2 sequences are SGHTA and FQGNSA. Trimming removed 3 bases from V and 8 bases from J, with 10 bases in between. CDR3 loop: CASSFLQREKLFF. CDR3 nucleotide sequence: TGTGCCAGCAGCTTCCTCCAGAGAGAAAAACTGTTTTTT.

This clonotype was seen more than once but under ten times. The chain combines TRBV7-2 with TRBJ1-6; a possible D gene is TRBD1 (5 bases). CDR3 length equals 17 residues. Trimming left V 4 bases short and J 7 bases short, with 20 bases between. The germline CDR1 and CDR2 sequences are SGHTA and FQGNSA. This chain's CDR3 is CASSSRVRQQLNSPLHF. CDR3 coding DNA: TGTGCCAGCAGCTCGAGGGTGAGACAGCAACTCAATTCACCCCTCCACTTT.

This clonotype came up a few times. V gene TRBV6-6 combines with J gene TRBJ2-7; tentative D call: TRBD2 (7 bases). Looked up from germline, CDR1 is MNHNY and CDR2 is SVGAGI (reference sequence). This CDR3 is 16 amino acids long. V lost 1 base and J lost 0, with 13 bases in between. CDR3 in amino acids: CASSYWGGPSSYEQYF. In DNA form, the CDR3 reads TGTGCCAGCAGTTACTGGGGGGGCCCGAGCTCCTACGAGCAGTACTTC.

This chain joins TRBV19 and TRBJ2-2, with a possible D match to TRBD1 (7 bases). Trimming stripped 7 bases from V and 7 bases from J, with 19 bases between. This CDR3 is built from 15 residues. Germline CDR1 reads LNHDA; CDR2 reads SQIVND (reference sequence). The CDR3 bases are TGTGCCAGTACGGCCGAACAGGGGAGGATCGGGGAGCTGTTTTTT. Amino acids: CASTAEQGRIGELFF.

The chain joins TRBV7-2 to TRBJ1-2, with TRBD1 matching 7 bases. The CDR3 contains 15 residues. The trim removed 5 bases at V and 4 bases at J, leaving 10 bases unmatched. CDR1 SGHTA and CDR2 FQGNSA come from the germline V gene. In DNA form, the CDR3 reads TGTGCCAGCAGCCCAAGGACAGGAGCAACCTATGGCTACACCTTC. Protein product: CASSPRTGATYGYTF.

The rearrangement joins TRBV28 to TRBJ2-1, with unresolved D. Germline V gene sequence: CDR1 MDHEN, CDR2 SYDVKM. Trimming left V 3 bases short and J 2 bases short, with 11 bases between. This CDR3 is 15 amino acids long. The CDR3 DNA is TGTGCCAGCAGTTTCGCCAGGCCAGCCTACAATGAGCAGTTCTTC. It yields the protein CASSFARPAYNEQFF.

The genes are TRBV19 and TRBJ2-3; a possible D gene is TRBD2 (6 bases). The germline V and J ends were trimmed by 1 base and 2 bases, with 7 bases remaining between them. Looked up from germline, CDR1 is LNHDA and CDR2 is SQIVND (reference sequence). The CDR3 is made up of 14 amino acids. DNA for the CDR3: TGTGCCAGTAGTATAGGCGGGGACACAGATACGCAGTATTTT. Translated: CASSIGGDTDTQYF. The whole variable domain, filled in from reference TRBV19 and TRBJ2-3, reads DGGITQSPKYLFRKEGQNVTLSCEQNLNHDAMYWYRQDPGQGLRLIYYSQIVNDFQKGDIAEGYSVSREKKESFPLTVTSAQKNPTAFYLCASSIGGDTDTQYFGPGTRLTVL.

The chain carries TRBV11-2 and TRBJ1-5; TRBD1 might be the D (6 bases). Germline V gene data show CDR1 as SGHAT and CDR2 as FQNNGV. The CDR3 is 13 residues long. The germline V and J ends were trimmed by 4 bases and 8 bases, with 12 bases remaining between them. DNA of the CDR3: TGTGCCAGCAGCTATACAGGGTATGAGCCCCAGCATTTT. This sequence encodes CASSYTGYEPQHF.

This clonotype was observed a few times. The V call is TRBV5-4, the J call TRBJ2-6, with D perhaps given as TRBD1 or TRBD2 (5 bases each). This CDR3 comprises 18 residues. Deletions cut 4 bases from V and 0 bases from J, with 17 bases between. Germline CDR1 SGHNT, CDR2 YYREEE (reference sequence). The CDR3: CASSTRDVKGSGANVLTF. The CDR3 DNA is TGTGCCAGCAGCACCCGGGACGTAAAAGGCTCTGGGGCCAACGTCCTGACTTTC.

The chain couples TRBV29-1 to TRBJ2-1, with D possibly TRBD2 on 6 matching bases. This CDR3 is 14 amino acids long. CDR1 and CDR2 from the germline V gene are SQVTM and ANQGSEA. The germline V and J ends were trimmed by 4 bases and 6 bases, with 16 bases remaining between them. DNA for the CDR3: TGCAGCGTTGGAAGAAGCGGGTTTCCCAATGAGCAGTTCTTC. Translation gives CSVGRSGFPNEQFF.

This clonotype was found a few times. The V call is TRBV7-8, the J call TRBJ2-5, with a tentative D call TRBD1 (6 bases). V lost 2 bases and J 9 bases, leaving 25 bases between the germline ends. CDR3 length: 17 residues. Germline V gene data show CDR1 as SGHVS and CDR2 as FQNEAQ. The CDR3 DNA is TGTGCCAGCAGCTTAAGGCTCCGAGGGCAGGGGACCGGTGCCCAGTACTTC. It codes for CASSLRLRGQGTGAQYF.